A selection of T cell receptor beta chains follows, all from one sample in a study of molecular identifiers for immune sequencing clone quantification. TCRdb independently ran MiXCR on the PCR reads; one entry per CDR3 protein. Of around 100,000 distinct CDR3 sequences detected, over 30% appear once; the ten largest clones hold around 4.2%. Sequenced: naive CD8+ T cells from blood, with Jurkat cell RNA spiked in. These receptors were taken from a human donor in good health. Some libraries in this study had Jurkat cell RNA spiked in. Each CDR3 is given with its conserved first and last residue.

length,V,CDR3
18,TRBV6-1,CASSERDRLGGHQNTIYF
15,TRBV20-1,CSAEVAGWTHYEQYF
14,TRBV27,CASSLSGVGTEAFF
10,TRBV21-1,CASSKKIAFF
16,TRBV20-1,CSAKTSKPTVAGELFF
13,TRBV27,CASSFQGASPLHF
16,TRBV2,CASIKQGQGNTGELFF
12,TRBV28,CASRTGPGEQYF
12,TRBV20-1,CSASGTYNEQFF
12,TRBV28,CASYRDNLPQHF
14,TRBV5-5,CASSSGEGLYGYTF
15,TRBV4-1,CASSQGFQTNQPQHF
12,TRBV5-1,CASRIQTNEQFF
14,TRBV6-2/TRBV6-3,CASSYTRVGYGCTF
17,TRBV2,CGSPSGLAGEGPDEQFF
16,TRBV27,CASSLAPMEGAQPQHF
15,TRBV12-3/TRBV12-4,CASSTPSGYNYEQYF
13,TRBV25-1,CASSWGAGYEQYF
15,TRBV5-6,CASSLGTYSTGELFF
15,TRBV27,CASSPWTDSYTEAFF
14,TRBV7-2,CASSVATNTGELFF
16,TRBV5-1,CASSSTPGQGGSPLHF
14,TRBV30,CAWSLAGGDAEQFF
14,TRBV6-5,CASRLKGFQEKLFF
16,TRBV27,CASTFGTSGSGGELFF
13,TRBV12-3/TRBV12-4,CASGGGWNQPQHF
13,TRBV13,CASSLVHTDTQYF
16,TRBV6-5,CASSADRGLSYNEQFF
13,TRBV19,CASSMYSGNTIYF
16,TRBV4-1,CASSQDWRAGGTEAFF
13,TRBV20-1,CSAGDRDYNEQFF
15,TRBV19,CASRLGTRSSNEQFF
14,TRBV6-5,CASRATVTQETQYF
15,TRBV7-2,CASSRRSSSYSEQFF
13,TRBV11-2,CASSRGQGGTQYF
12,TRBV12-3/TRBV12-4,CASSLGWGEQYF
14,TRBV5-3,CASSLGAGVGEQSF
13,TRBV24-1,CATRGQGSYEQYF
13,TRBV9,CASSGGQYNEQFF
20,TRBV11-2,CASSLDSPSGRFRGTDTQYF
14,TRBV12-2,CASRTRDRSYEQYF
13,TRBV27,CASSPRAGYEQYF
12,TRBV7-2,CASSFGGNPIYF
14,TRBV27,CASCLSGAAGELFF
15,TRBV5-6,CASSLDSWGTDTQYF
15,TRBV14,CASSQRITSTDTQYF
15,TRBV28,CASSDRQVISYEQYF
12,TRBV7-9,CASSSPQGKAYF
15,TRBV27,CASSIRAGGSYEQYF
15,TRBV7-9,CASSLARIVSDTQYF
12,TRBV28,CASSLSPDTIYF
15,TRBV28,CASSLSGRRTGELFF
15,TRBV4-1,CASSQDGQGGGEQYF
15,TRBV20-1,CSASSLRTLNTEAFF
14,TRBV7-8,CASSPQTLQETQYF
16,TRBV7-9,CASSPSRTGPYNEQFF
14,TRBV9,CASSPLKGTYEQYF
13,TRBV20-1,CSARGTPKETQYF